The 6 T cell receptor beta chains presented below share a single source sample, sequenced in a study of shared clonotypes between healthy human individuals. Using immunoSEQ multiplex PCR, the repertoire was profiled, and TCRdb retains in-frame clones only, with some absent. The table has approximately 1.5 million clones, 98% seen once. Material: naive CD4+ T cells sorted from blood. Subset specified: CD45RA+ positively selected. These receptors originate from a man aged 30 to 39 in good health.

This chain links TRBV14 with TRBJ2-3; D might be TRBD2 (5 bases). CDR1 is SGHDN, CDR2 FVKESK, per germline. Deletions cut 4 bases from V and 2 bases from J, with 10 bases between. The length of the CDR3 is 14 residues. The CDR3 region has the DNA TGTGCCAGCAGCCGCCGGACTTTCACAGATACGCAGTATTTT. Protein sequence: CASSRRTFTDTQYF.

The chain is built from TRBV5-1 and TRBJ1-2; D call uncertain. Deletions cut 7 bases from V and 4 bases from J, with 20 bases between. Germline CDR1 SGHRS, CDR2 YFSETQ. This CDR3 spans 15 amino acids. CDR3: CASSGTVRKTYGYTF. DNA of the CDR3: TGCGCCAGCTCGGGAACGGTTCGAAAGACCTATGGCTACACCTTC.

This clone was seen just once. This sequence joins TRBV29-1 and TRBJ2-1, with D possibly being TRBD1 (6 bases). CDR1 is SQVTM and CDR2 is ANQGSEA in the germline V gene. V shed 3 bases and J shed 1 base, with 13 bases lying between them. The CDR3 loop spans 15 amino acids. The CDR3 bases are TGCAGCGTTGACCGGGACAAGGGGTCCTACAATGAGCAGTTCTTC. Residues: CSVDRDKGSYNEQFF.

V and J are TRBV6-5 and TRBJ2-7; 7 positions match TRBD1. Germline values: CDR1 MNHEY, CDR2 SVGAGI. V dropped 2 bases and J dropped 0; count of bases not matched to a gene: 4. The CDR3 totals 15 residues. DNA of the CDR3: TGTGCCAGCAGTTACGGACAGGCGATCTCCTACGAGCAGTACTTC. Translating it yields CASSYGQAISYEQYF.

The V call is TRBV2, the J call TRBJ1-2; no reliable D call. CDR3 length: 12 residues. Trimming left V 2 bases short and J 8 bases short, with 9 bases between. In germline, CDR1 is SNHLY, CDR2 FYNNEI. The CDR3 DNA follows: TGTGCCAGCAGTGAATCCCTGAAAGGCTACACCTTC. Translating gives CASSESLKGYTF. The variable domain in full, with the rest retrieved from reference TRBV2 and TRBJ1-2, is EPEVTQTPSHQVTQMGQEVILRCVPISNHLYFYWYRQILGQKVEFLVSFYNNEISEKSEIFDDQFSVERPDGSNFTLKIRSTKLEDSAMYFCASSESLKGYTFGSGTRLTVV.

The CDR3 here is CASSLGLGTKNIQYF. DNA of the CDR3: TGTGCCAGCAGTTTAGGGCTCGGGACCAAAAACATTCAGTACTTC. The chain is built from TRBV27 and TRBJ2-4; D perhaps matches TRBD2 (5 bases). CDR1 is MNHEY, CDR2 SMNVEV, per germline (reference sequence). This CDR3 region has 15 residues. V shed 2 bases and J shed 2 bases, with 10 bases lying between them.